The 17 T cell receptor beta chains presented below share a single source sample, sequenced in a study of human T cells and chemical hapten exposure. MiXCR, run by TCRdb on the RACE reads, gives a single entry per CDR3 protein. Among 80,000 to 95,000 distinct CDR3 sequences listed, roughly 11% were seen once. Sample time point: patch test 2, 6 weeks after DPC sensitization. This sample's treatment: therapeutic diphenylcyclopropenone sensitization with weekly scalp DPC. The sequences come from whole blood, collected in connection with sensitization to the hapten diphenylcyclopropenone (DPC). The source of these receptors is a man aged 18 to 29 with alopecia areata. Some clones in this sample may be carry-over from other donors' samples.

CDR3 sequence: CASSLAESSYNEQFF. CDR3 nucleotide sequence: TGTGCCAGCAGTTTGGCGGAAAGCTCCTACAATGAGCAGTTCTTC. The rearrangement links TRBV12-3 or TRBV12-4 to TRBJ2-1; unclear D gene. V lost 3 bases and J lost 0, with 9 bases in between. The CDR3 is 15 amino acids.

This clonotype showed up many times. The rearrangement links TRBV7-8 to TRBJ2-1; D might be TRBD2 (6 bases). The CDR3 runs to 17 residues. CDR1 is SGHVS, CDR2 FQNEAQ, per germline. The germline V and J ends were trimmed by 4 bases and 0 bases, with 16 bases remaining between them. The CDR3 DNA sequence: TGTGCCAGCAGCTATAGGGATCGAGCGGGCTCCTACAATGAGCAGTTCTTC. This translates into CASSYRDRAGSYNEQFF.

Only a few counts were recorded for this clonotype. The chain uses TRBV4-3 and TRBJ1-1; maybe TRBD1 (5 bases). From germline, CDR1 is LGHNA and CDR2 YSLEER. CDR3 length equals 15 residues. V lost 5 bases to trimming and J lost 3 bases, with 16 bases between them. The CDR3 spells CASSNWVFRDTEAFF. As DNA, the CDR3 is TGCGCCAGCAGCAACTGGGTTTTCAGGGACACTGAAGCTTTCTTT.

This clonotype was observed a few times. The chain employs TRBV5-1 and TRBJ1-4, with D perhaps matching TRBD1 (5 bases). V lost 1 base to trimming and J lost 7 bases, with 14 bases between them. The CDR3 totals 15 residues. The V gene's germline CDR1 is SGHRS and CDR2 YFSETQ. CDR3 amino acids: CASSLLQGGGEKLFF. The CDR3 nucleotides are TGCGCCAGCAGCTTGCTCCAGGGAGGTGGTGAAAAACTGTTTTTT.

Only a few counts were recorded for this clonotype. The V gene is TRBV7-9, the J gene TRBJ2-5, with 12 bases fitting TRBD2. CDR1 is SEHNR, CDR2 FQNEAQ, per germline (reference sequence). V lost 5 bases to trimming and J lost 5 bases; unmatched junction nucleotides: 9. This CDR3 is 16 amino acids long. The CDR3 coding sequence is TGTGCCAGCAGCCCACGGACTAGCGGGGCCGGCGAGACCCAGTACTTC. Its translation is CASSPRTSGAGETQYF.

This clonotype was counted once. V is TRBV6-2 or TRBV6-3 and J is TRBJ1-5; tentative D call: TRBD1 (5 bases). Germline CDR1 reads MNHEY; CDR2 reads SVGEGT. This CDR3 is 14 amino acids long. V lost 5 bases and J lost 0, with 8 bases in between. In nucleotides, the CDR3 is TGTGCCAGCAGTGACAGTTATAGCAATCAGCCCCAGCATTTT. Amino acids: CASSDSYSNQPQHF.

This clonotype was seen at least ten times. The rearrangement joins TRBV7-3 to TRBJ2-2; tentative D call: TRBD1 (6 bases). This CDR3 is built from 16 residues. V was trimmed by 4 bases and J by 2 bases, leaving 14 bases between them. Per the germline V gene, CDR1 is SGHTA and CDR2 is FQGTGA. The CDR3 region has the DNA TGTGCCAGCAGCTACCACGGGACATTAAACACCGGGGAGCTGTTTTTT. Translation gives CASSYHGTLNTGELFF.

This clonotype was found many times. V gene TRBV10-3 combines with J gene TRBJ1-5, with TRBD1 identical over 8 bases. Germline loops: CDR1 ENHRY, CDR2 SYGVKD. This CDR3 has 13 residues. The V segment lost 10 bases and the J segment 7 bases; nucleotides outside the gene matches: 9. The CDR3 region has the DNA TGTGCCACCCAGGGGGCACAGGGCCAGCCCCAGCATTTT. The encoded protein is CATQGAQGQPQHF.

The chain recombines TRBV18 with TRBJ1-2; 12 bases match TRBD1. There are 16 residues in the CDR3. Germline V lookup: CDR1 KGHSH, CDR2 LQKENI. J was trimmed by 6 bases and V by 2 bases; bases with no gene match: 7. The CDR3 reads CASSPAGTGGKNGYTF. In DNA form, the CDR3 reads TGTGCCAGCTCACCAGCCGGGACAGGGGGCAAAAATGGCTACACCTTC.

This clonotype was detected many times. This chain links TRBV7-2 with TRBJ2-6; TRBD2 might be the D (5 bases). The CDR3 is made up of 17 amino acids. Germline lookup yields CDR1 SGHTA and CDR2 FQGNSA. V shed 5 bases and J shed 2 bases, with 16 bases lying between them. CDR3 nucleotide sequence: TGTGCCAGCAGCCCCGGACTGGGAAGCACTGGGGCCAACGTCCTGACTTTC. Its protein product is CASSPGLGSTGANVLTF.

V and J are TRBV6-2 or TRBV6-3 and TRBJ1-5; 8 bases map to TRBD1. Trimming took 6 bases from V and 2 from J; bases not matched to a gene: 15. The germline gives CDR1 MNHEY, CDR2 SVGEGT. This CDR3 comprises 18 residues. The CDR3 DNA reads TGTGCCAGCAGACCCCTTCGGACAGGGCGGCGTGGCAATCAGCCCCAGCATTTT. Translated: CASRPLRTGRRGNQPQHF.

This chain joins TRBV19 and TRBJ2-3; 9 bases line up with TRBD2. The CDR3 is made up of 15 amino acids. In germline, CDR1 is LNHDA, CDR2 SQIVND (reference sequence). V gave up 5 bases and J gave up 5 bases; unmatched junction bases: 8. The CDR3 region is CASSVAGDEGDTQYF. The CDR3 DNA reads TGTGCCAGTAGTGTAGCGGGGGACGAGGGAGATACGCAGTATTTT.

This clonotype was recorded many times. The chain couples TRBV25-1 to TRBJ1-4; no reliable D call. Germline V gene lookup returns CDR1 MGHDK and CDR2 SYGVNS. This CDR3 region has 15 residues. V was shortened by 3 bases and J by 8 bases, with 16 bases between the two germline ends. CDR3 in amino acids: CASSERAAMWEKLFF. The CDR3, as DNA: TGTGCCAGCAGTGAGAGAGCTGCGATGTGGGAAAAACTGTTTTTT.

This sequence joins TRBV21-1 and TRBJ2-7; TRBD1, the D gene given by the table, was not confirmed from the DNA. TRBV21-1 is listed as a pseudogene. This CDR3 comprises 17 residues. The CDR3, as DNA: TGTGCCAGCAGCAAAGTGGGTTTATCGGGACAAAGATACGAGCAGTACGTC. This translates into CASSKVGLSGQRYEQYV.

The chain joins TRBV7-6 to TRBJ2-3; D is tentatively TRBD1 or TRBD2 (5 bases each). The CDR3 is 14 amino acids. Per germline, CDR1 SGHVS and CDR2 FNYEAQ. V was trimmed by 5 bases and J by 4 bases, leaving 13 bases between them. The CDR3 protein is CASSPLLGADTQYF. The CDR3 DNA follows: TGTGCCAGCAGCCCTCTACTAGGGGCAGATACGCAGTATTTT.

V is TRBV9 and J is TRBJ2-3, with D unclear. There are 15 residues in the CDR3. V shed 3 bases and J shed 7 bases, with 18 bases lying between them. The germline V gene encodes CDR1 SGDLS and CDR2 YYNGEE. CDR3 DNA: TGTGCCAGCAGCGCCCCGACAAATCTGGGATATACGCAGTATTTT. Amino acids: CASSAPTNLGYTQYF.

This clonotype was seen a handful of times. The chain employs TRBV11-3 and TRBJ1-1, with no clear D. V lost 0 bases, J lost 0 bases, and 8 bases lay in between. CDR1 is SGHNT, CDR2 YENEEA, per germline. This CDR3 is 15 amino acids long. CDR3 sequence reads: CASSLDGYMNTEAFF. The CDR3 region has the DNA TGTGCCAGCAGCTTAGATGGATACATGAACACTGAAGCTTTCTTT.